This T cell receptor beta chain was obtained from a study of CD8 T cells in ankylosing spondylitis. General study points: Eight or nine highly homologous variants formed a TCR beta motif that appeared characteristic of ankylosing spondylitis blood. Significant enrichment of disease-linked clones was reported in matched ankylosing spondylitis synovial fluid.

TCRdb independently ran MiXCR on the 5' RACE reads; one entry per CDR3 protein. The sample has about 800,000 distinct CDR3 sequences, approximately 12% seen once. This clonotype was seen a handful of times. Antigen: not known. The CDR3 is made up of 16 amino acids. Unmatched junction bases numbered 12, after V lost 4 bases and J lost 7 bases. In germline, CDR1 is LGHNA, CDR2 YSLEER. The sequenced material came from blood, either unsorted or a sorted T cell fraction (not recorded which). J is TRBJ2-1 and V is TRBV4-3; 8 bases match TRBD2. The clonotype originates from a male donor with ankylosing spondylitis. The CDR3 spells CASSLSVGLEGNEQFF. The CDR3 coding sequence is TGCGCCAGCAGCCTCTCTGTGGGACTAGAGGGGAATGAGCAGTTCTTC.